The clone carrying this T cell receptor (beta chain) was seen once. Its antigen is undetermined. Given a much more abundant clone one base away, this may be a read error. The germline gives CDR1 MNHNS, CDR2 SASEGT. V was clipped by 3 bases and J by 3 bases, with 8 bases between them. The length of the CDR3 is 14 residues. The TCR beta CDR3 regions underwent amplification using RNA transcripts as the source. First-round RT-PCR of the TCR CDR3 relied on the HTBI primer set. Via MiXCR, TCRdb re-called the multiplex PCR reads, giving one row per CDR3 protein. The sample consists of under 750,000 distinct CDR3 sequences, roughly a sixth of them appearing once. Uncontrolled infection, other autoimmune disease, pregnancy or lactation disqualified patients from enrolment. This sample stems from a study of T cells in Graves' hyperthyroidism and ophthalmopathy. Looking at the study overall: Before any treatment, at initial diagnosis, peripheral blood was collected.

Study-wide results and caveats: Blood shared most expanded thyroid clonotypes above 0.001.

Material: blood. This clonotype originated in a woman aged 50 to 60 with Graves' hyperthyroidism that later progressed to Graves' ophthalmopathy. The V and J genes are TRBV6-1 and TRBJ2-2; D remains ambiguous. Here the CDR3 reads CASSESRDTGELFF. In nucleotides, the CDR3 is TGTGCCAGCAGTGAGTCGAGAGACACCGGGGAGCTGTTTTTT.